A selection of T cell receptor beta chains follows, all from one sample in a study of blood T cell repertoires in COVID-19. TCRdb keeps only in-frame clones here, not all; method: immunoSEQ multiplex PCR. The sample consists of just over 85,000 clones, around 89% of them appearing once. Source material: peripheral blood. These receptors all stem from a man in his fifties with acute or convalescent COVID-19. CDR3s include the opening cysteine and the closing phenylalanine or tryptophan. Fields, in order: clone size, D gene, V gene, CDR3 length, J gene, CDR3 DNA, CDR3 protein. A D gene is named only where the DNA matches it firmly. Clone size is not always given. Where it is, it says once, few, many or a class for expanded clones.

>.|TRBD1|TRBV19|14|TRBJ1-2
TGTGCCAGTAGCAGACAGGGGAGTTCCGGTGGCTACACCTTC
CASSRQGSSGGYTF
>.|TRBD1|TRBV5-1|16|TRBJ2-2
TGCGCCAGCAGCTCTAGACAGGGCCCGAACACCGGGGAGCTGTTTTTT
CASSSRQGPNTGELFF
>.|.|TRBV24-1|14|TRBJ1-5
TGTGCCACCACCTCCCGTTATAGCAATCAGCCCCAGCATTTT
CATTSRYSNQPQHF
>.|.|TRBV7-2|11|TRBJ2-3
TGTGCCAGCAGCCCCCTTGATACGCAGTATTTT
CASSPLDTQYF
>few|TRBD1|TRBV19|15|TRBJ1-4
TGTGCCAGTAGTACAGGGGGGATGACTAATGAAAAACTGTTTTTT
CASSTGGMTNEKLFF
>.|.|TRBV9|15|TRBJ2-5
TGTGCCAGCAGCGTAGGGGTAGCCAACCAAGAGACCCAGTACTTC
CASSVGVANQETQYF
>.|.|TRBV19|16|TRBJ1-5
TGTGCCAGTAGTACATTAGTGGGAGGGAGCAATCAGCCCCAGCATTTT
CASSTLVGGSNQPQHF
>.|TRBD1|TRBV30|12|TRBJ1-2
TGTGCCTTACAGGGGGCCGGCTATGGCTACACCTTC
CALQGAGYGYTF
>.|.|TRBV5-6|13|TRBJ2-7
TGTGCCAGCAGCTTAACAGTCTCCTACGAGCAGTACTTC
CASSLTVSYEQYF
>.|TRBD1|TRBV5-1|15|TRBJ2-1
TGCGCCAGCAGCCCCGGGACAGCTTCCCTACGTGAGCAGTTCTTC
CASSPGTASLREQFF
>.|TRBD1|TRBV19|13|TRBJ2-5
TGTGCCAGTAGTATGACAGGGCAAGAGACCCAGTACTTC
CASSMTGQETQYF
>.|.|TRBV5-6|15|TRBJ1-1
TGTGCCAGCAGCCCCTTCAGGCCGCCGAACACTGAAGCTTTCTTT
CASSPFRPPNTEAFF
>.|.|TRBV9|14|TRBJ1-1
TGTGCCAGCAGCACCCTCTCACTCAACACTGAAGCTTTCTTT
CASSTLSLNTEAFF
>once|TRBD1|TRBV18|15|TRBJ2-1
TGTGCCAGCTCACCACAGGGGACAGGGCGCGATGAGCAGTTCTTC
CASSPQGTGRDEQFF
>.|TRBD1|TRBV7-9|17|TRBJ1-5
TGTGCCAGCAGCCCCGGGACAGGGGACCCTCATAATCAGCCCCAGCATTTT
CASSPGTGDPHNQPQHF
>once|TRBD2|TRBV19|16|TRBJ2-1
TGTGCCAGTAGTCCCCGAGGTAGCGGGGGGGTGAATGAGCAGTTCTTC
CASSPRGSGGVNEQFF
>once|.|TRBV7-2|15|TRBJ1-1
TGTGCCAGCAGCTTCTCCGGGACAAGGAACACTGAAGCTTTCTTT
CASSFSGTRNTEAFF
>.|TRBD1|TRBV12-3/TRBV12-4|13|TRBJ2-3
TGTGCCAGCAAGCCCATCCGGGACAGGGGGGAGTATTTT
CASKPIRDRGEYF
>.|.|TRBV19|15|TRBJ2-1
TGTGCCAGTAGTATTGGAGCCCTAGCCTACAATGAGCAGTTCTTC
CASSIGALAYNEQFF
>.|TRBD1|TRBV5-4|13|TRBJ1-2
TGTGCCAGCAGTTACGGACAGGCGGATGGCTACACCTTC
CASSYGQADGYTF
>.|.|TRBV10-3|13|TRBJ1-4
TGTGCCATCAGTGTCGACAGTTTTCGAGAACTGTTTTTT
CAISVDSFRELFF
>.|.|TRBV14|13|TRBJ2-5
TGTGCCAGCAGCGCAGGATTCCAAGAGACCCAGTACTTC
CASSAGFQETQYF
>.|TRBD2|TRBV30|18|TRBJ2-1
TGTGCCTGGAGTCCACGTGGGGGGACTAGCGGGGTGAGGAATGAGCAGTTCTTC
CAWSPRGGTSGVRNEQFF
>.|.|TRBV7-8|12|TRBJ1-6
TGTGCCAGCAGCAGGGACTTTTCACCCCTCCACTTT
CASSRDFSPLHF
>.|.|TRBV27|16|TRBJ2-3
TGTGCCAGCAGTCCCGTGGGACTGATTAGCACAGATACGCAGTATTTT
CASSPVGLISTDTQYF
>.|.|TRBV9|15|TRBJ1-3
TGTGCCAGCAGCGCCAGGGGCCTCTCTGGAAACACCATATATTTT
CASSARGLSGNTIYF
>.|TRBD1|TRBV28|15|TRBJ1-2
TGTGCCAGCACCGCAGGGGGCGAGGGTAACTATGGCTACACCTTC
CASTAGGEGNYGYTF
>.|.|TRBV5-6|14|TRBJ2-1
TGTGCCAGCAGCCTACTAGGAGGGGATAATGAGCAGTTCTTC
CASSLLGGDNEQFF
>once|.|TRBV10-3|13|TRBJ1-3
TGTGCCATCAGTGGGCCTAGTGGAAACACCATATATTTT
CAISGPSGNTIYF
>.|TRBD1|TRBV6-5|14|TRBJ2-3
TGTGCCAGCAGGGTTTCAGGGGGCGGGGATACGCAGTATTTT
CASRVSGGGDTQYF
>.|.|TRBV15|13|TRBJ2-7
TGTGCCACCAGCATAAGACAAGCTTACGAGCAGTACTTC
CATSIRQAYEQYF
>.|TRBD2|TRBV29-1|15|TRBJ2-5
TGCAGCGTTAGGGAGGCAGCGGGGGGAAGAGAGACCCAGTACTTC
CSVREAAGGRETQYF
>.|.|TRBV5-1|14|TRBJ1-4
TGCGCCAGCAGCTCGACAGCACTTAATGAAAAACTGTTTTTT
CASSSTALNEKLFF